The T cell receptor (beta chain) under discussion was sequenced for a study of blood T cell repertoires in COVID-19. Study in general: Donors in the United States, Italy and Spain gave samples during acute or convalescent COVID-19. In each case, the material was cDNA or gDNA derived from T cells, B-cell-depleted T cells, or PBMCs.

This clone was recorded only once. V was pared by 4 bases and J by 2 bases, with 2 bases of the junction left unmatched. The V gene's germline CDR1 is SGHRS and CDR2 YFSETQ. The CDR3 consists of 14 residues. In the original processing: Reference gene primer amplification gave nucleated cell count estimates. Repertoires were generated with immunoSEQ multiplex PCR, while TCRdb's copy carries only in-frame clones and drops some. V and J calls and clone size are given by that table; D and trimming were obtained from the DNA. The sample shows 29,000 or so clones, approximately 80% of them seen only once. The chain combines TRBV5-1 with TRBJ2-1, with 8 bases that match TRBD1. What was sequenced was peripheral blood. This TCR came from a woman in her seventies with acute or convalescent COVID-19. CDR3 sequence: CASSPGQAYNEQFF. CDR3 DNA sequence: TGCGCCAGCAGCCCGGGACAGGCCTACAATGAGCAGTTCTTC.